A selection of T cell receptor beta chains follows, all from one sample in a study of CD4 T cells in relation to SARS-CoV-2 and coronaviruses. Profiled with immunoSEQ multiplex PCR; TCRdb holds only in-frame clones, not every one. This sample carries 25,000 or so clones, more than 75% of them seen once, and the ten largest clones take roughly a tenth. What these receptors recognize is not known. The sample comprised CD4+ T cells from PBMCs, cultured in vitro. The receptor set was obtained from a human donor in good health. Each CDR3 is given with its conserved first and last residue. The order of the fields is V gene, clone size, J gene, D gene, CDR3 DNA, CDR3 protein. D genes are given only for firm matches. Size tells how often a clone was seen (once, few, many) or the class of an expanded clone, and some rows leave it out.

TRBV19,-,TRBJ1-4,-,TGTGCCAGTAGTATCGGTCAGGGACGCGAAAAACTGTTTTTT,CASSIGQGREKLFF
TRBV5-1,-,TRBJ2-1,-,TGCGCCAGCAGTGTGGGGACTTCCTACAATGAGCAGTTCTTC,CASSVGTSYNEQFF
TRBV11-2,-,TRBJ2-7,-,TGTGCCAGCAGCTTAGGACTACGGGAGATCTACGAGCAGTACTTC,CASSLGLREIYEQYF
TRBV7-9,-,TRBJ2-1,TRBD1,TGTGCCAGCAGCTTAGACCTGGGACAGTACGATGAGCAGTTCTTC,CASSLDLGQYDEQFF
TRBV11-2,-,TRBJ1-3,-,TGTGCCAGCAGCCTCCCCCGGGGGGGGAGTACGTTGAACACCATATATTTT,CASSLPRGGSTLNTIYF
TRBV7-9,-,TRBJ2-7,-,TGTGCCAGCAGCTTAGCGGCACAGAACTACGAGCAGTACTTC,CASSLAAQNYEQYF
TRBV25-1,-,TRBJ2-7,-,TGTGCCAGCACCCCTTCGAGACCGCAGTGGAGCTACGAGCAGTACTTC,CASTPSRPQWSYEQYF
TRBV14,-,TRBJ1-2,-,TGTGCCAGCAGCGTGACAGGTGGATATGGCTACACCTTC,CASSVTGGYGYTF
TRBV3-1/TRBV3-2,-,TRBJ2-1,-,TGTGCCAGCAGCTACCCCGGGACAAGCAATGAGCAGTTCTTC,CASSYPGTSNEQFF
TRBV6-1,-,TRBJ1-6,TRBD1,TGTGCCAGCAGTGTGGACAGGGTTAATGGAAATTCACCCCTCCACTTT,CASSVDRVNGNSPLHF
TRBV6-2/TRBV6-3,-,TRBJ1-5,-,TGTGCCAGCAGTTACCCGGGGACGGAGTTCTATAGCAATCAGCCCCAGCATTTT,CASSYPGTEFYSNQPQHF
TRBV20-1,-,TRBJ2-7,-,TGCAGTGCTAGTAGGACGGATAGCTCCTACGAGCAGTACTTC,CSASRTDSSYEQYF
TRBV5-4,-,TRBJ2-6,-,TGTGCCAGCAGCCAATTACAGGGTTCCAACGTCCTGACTTTC,CASSQLQGSNVLTF
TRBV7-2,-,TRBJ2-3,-,TGTGCCAGCAGCTTAGGGGACACCCCGGGAGATACGCAGTATTTT,CASSLGDTPGDTQYF
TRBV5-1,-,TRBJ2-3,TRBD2,TGCGCCAGCAGCGTCCAGGGACTAGCGGGAGTTGATACGCAGTATTTT,CASSVQGLAGVDTQYF
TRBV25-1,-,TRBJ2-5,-,TGTGCCAGCAGTATCTTTGGCGGGCCCCAAGAGACCCAGTACTTC,CASSIFGGPQETQYF
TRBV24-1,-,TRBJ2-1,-,TGTGCCACCAGCGACAACAGGGATCCCTACAATGAGCAGTTCTTC,CATSDNRDPYNEQFF
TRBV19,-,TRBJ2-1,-,TGTGCCAGTAGCGAAACTAGTCCCCACAATCATGAGCAGTTCTTC,CASSETSPHNHEQFF
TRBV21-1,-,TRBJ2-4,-,TGTGCCAGCAGCAAACGGGCAGGGACAGAGCGTACCGGAGCCAAAAACATTCAGTACTTC,CASSKRAGTERTGAKNIQYF
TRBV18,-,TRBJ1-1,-,TGTGCCAGCTCCCGGGGAGGGAGGAACACTGAAGCTTTCTTT,CASSRGGRNTEAFF
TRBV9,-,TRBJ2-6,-,TGTGCCAGCAGCCCCCCCTCCGGCTGGGCCCCTGGGGCCAACGTCCTGACTTTC,CASSPPSGWAPGANVLTF
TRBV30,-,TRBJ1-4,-,TGTGCCTGGAAGAGTGGGGCTAATGAAAAACTGTTTTTT,CAWKSGANEKLFF
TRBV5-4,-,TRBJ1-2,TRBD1,TGTGCCAGCAGCCAGGGGACAGCTACTAACTATGGCTACACCTTC,CASSQGTATNYGYTF
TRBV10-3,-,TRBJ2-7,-,TGTGCCATCAGTGAGTCGAGACAGGGAGGTGGCGAGCAGTACTTC,CAISESRQGGGEQYF
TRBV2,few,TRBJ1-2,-,TGTGCCTACACTCGAGCCGGCGGGGACGGCTACACCTTC,CAYTRAGGDGYTF
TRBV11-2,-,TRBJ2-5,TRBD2,TGTGCCAGCAGTTCACTCGGACCCGGGGGGGAGACCCAGTACTTC,CASSSLGPGGETQYF
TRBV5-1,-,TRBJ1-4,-,TGCGCCAGCAGCCTGGACCTTAATGAAAAACTGTTTTTT,CASSLDLNEKLFF